The clone carrying this T cell receptor beta chain was seen only a few times. The antigen remains unidentified. The data were obtained in a study of response to subunit inactivated influenza vaccine. General observations from the study: Each seasonal influenza vaccination, the authors suggested, recruits few new T cells.

Trimming shortened V by 5 bases and J by 8 bases, and 15 bases separated the two germline ends. This CDR3 comprises 13 residues. The V gene's germline CDR1 is LNHDA and CDR2 SQIVND (reference sequence). Via MiXCR, TCRdb re-called the RT-PCR reads, giving one row per CDR3 protein. Of 300,000 to 350,000 distinct CDR3 sequences listed, about a fifth are singletons. The TCR comes from a man aged 45 to 70 who received an inactivated influenza vaccine. The rearrangement uses TRBV19 and TRBJ1-1; D unclear. The sequencing here drew on PBMCs from blood, taken about 20 months after vaccination. The CDR3 reads CASSFRGGLEAFF. The CDR3 nucleotides are TGTGCCAGTAGTTTCCGCGGCGGGTTAGAAGCTTTCTTT.